This T cell receptor (beta chain) was retrieved from a study of blood T cell repertoires in COVID-19. Study information: The origin of the acute and convalescent COVID-19 samples was the United States, Italy and Spain. T cells, B-cell-depleted T cells, or PBMCs supplied cDNA or gDNA.

In the source study's methods: Amplification with reference gene primers provided the estimates of nucleated cell counts. TCRdb keeps only in-frame clones here, not all; method: immunoSEQ multiplex PCR. V, J and clone size were drawn from that table, and D and trimming were deduced from the DNA. The sample lists 300,000 to 450,000 clones; around 90% were seen once. The CDR3 runs 17 residues. Trimming took 5 bases from V and 1 from J, leaving 17 bases between them. Per germline, CDR1 MNHEY and CDR2 SMNVEV (reference sequence). Seattle-derived patients entered the study during active infection and were followed longitudinally.

The TCR sequence derives from a woman in her 30s with COVID-19, enrolled during active disease. The gene calls are TRBV27 and TRBJ2-2; weak D call: TRBD1 (5 bases). The sequencing input was peripheral blood. DNA for the CDR3: TGTGCCAGCAGTCCTTTAGGACATTCGAGGAACACCGGGGAGCTGTTTTTT. Protein sequence: CASSPLGHSRNTGELFF.